These T cell receptor beta chains were read from a single sample in a study of T cell repertoires in cytomegalovirus infection. TCRdb reprocessed the reads via MiXCR and lists one record per CDR3 protein. Of fewer than 700,000 distinct CDR3 sequences detected, 24% appear once; the ten largest clones hold roughly 8%. The sample taken for sequencing was CD8+ T cells from PBMCs. These receptors all stem from a human donor in good health (CMV status not recorded). Some clones in this sample may be carry-over from other donors' samples. The conserved cysteine and the conserved F or W are not part of the CDR3 here. Only some rows state a clone size, as once, few, many or a class for expanded clones.

v_call	clone_size	j_call	cdr3_aa
TRBV11-1	NA	TRBJ1-1	ASSFVPGQGGDTEAF
TRBV12-3/TRBV12-4	NA	TRBJ1-1	ASSFGQNEAF
TRBV19	few	TRBJ1-1	ASSIWGAPDTEAF
TRBV2	NA	TRBJ2-7	ASFLGLAGDSYEQY
TRBV6-4	NA	TRBJ1-1	ASSESGLNTEAF
TRBV6-1	NA	TRBJ2-1	ASSEQDRPYNEQF
TRBV5-6	few	TRBJ2-7	ASSRVGDRGREQY
TRBV19	NA	TRBJ2-3	ASSRSAEDWYTDTQY
TRBV4-1	few	TRBJ2-2	ASSRGQEGTGELF
TRBV6-6	NA	TRBJ2-3	ASSSPGLAGVGTQY
TRBV6-1	few	TRBJ2-1	ASSQLAAKGNEQF
TRBV28	few	TRBJ1-5	ASSLPAYSNQPQH
TRBV28	few	TRBJ2-4	ASSYAGVGVGKNIQY
TRBV7-9	NA	TRBJ2-7	ASSPRQGLNEQY
TRBV7-8	NA	TRBJ2-2	ASSSPGRAGELF
TRBV27	NA	TRBJ2-1	ASSLDSLGNEQF
TRBV7-9	NA	TRBJ2-2	ASSPFGTSNTGELF
TRBV3-1	few	TRBJ2-6	ASSQVLGPSSGANVLT
TRBV28	NA	TRBJ1-4	ASRRDKGPNEKLF
TRBV6-6	few	TRBJ1-2	ASSYSTDGYT
TRBV7-9	NA	TRBJ1-1	ASSFFPRTEAF
TRBV27	NA	TRBJ2-1	ASSLRDGGGYNEQF
TRBV28	few	TRBJ1-2	ASSNPGGAGGYT
TRBV24-1	NA	TRBJ2-1	ATGDRDTDEQF
TRBV28	NA	TRBJ1-6	ASIGTGYLSPLH
TRBV7-6	NA	TRBJ1-5	ASSLARAPGVNQPQH
TRBV5-4	NA	TRBJ2-3	ASSEWGHQADTQY
TRBV28	NA	TRBJ1-2	ASNPGGSGYT
TRBV20-1	NA	TRBJ2-5	SASGQGIETQY
TRBV29-1	NA	TRBJ2-7	SLTSGYEQY
TRBV4-1	NA	TRBJ1-2	ASSQVGEGYGCT
TRBV6-5	NA	TRBJ2-2	ASWRRPNTGELF
TRBV20-1	NA	TRBJ1-1	SAIVRRNTEAF
TRBV12-3/TRBV12-4	many	TRBJ2-5	ASGGREGGKETQY
TRBV6-2/TRBV6-3	few	TRBJ2-3	ASSPGPPNTDTQY
TRBV29-1	few	TRBJ1-1	SVDGQGAWGTEAF
TRBV4-2	NA	TRBJ2-5	ANSPFPLSGGAEGTQY
TRBV6-5	NA	TRBJ2-1	ASSPGPNWNNEQF
TRBV20-1	NA	TRBJ2-2	SAFSGTGTNTGELF
TRBV27	NA	TRBJ1-5	ANSFAGRRAQH
TRBV7-6	NA	TRBJ2-7	ASSLGGQGNYEQY
TRBV7-9	many	TRBJ1-2	ASYTLYNSGGFYGYT
TRBV7-2	many	TRBJ1-3	ASSRGGSGNTIY
TRBV12-3/TRBV12-4	few	TRBJ2-1	ASSFMRGAMGNEQF
TRBV20-1	NA	TRBJ1-1	SATGTFMNTEAF
TRBV5-4	NA	TRBJ2-1	ASSWTVNEQF
TRBV7-8	many	TRBJ2-1	ASSTPGLAGVYEQF
TRBV29-1	few	TRBJ1-3	SVVPEGASSGNTIY
TRBV7-3	many	TRBJ1-1	ASRVSASQGGAF
TRBV5-6	few	TRBJ2-1	ASSERWTELYNEQF
TRBV2	once	TRBJ2-4	ASSPEWGVRRGPAKNIQY
TRBV6-2/TRBV6-3	many	TRBJ2-4	ASSPTLEAKNIQY
TRBV2	NA	TRBJ2-7	ANAAGQGADEQY
TRBV24-1	few	TRBJ2-2	ATSATRGGDGELF
TRBV20-1	few	TRBJ1-5	SARGRTELSNQPQH
TRBV7-9	NA	TRBJ1-2	ASSTAGAPYGYT